This passage covers 24 T cell receptor beta chains from one sample sequenced in a study of blood T cell repertoires in COVID-19. The data were produced by immunoSEQ multiplex PCR, yet TCRdb's version contains in-frame clones alone and is incomplete. This sample yields approximately 190,000 clones, of which approximately 91% are seen a single time; 2% to 2.5% belongs to the top ten. The sequenced material came from peripheral blood. The origin of the receptors is a man between 70 and 80 years old with active or convalescent COVID-19.

V usage is TRBV27 and J usage is TRBJ2-1; TRBD2 matches at 10 bases. The germline V gene encodes CDR1 MNHEY and CDR2 SMNVEV (reference sequence). V dropped 2 bases and J dropped 1; count of bases not matched to a gene: 2. The CDR3 contains 16 residues. CDR3: CASSLTSGNSYNEQFF. The CDR3 DNA reads TGTGCCAGCAGTTTAACTAGCGGGAATTCCTACAATGAGCAGTTCTTC.

This chain uses TRBV5-4 with TRBJ2-7, with 7 nucleotides matching TRBD1. This CDR3 region has 13 residues. Germline V gene sequence: CDR1 SGHNT, CDR2 YYREEE (reference sequence). V was pared by 4 bases and J by 4 bases, with 5 bases of the junction left unmatched. The CDR3 nucleotides are TGTGCCAGCAGCCGGGGACAGTCTTACGAGCAGTACTTC. Its protein is CASSRGQSYEQYF.

The chain couples TRBV6-1 to TRBJ1-2; tentative D call: TRBD1 (6 bases). CDR1 MNHNS and CDR2 SASEGT come from the germline V gene. Trimming pared 4 bases from V and 4 bases from J, leaving 19 bases between. The CDR3 covers 16 residues. The CDR3 loop is CASSVSDRTLLYGYTF. In DNA, the CDR3 is TGTGCCAGCAGTGTATCCGACAGGACATTACTCTATGGCTACACCTTC.

This chain connects TRBV12-3 or TRBV12-4 to TRBJ2-2; D ambiguous. The CDR3 loop spans 12 amino acids. The V gene lost 7 bases and the J gene lost 3 bases, with 6 bases spanning the gap. The CDR3 DNA sequence: TGTGCCAGCACGCTAGACACCGGGGAGCTGTTTTTT. Its translation: CASTLDTGELFF.

This clone turned up a few times. This sequence joins TRBV3-1 (or the pseudogene TRBV3-2) and TRBJ1-4, with D uncertain. Trimming pared 1 base from V and 0 bases from J, leaving 9 bases between. This CDR3 comprises 16 residues. Looked up from germline, CDR1 is LGHDT and CDR2 is YNNKEL (reference sequence). CDR3 loop: CASSQGQFTTNEKLFF. The CDR3 coding sequence is TGTGCCAGCAGCCAAGGGCAGTTCACAACTAATGAAAAACTGTTTTTT.

The chain links TRBV19 to TRBJ2-1; the match to TRBD2 covers 7 bases. Germline CDR1 reads LNHDA; CDR2 reads SQIVND (reference sequence). The CDR3 covers 15 residues. The ends lost 8 bases at V and 1 base at J; junction bases unmatched: 8. The CDR3 is CASSASGTSYNEQFF. CDR3 nucleotide sequence: TGTGCCAGTTCGGCTAGCGGAACGTCCTACAATGAGCAGTTCTTC.

The genes are TRBV30 and TRBJ2-7; 9 positions agree with TRBD1. V lost 5 bases and J lost 3; bases outside the gene matches: 11. The V gene's germline CDR1 is GTSNPN and CDR2 SVGIG (reference sequence). The CDR3 totals 15 residues. The CDR3 DNA follows: TGTGCCTGGGGTGGATGGGACAGGGCTATCTACGAGCAGTACTTC. It translates to CAWGGWDRAIYEQYF.

The V gene is TRBV27, the J gene TRBJ2-6; TRBD1 agrees at 12 bases. J lost 3 bases, V lost 3 bases, and 6 bases had no gene match. The CDR3 is 18 amino acids. CDR1 and CDR2 from the germline V gene are MNHEY and SMNVEV (reference sequence). The CDR3 bases are TGTGCCAGCAGTTTGTTGGGACAGGGGGCAGGTGGGGCCAACGTCCTGACTTTC. Protein: CASSLLGQGAGGANVLTF.

V usage is TRBV9 and J usage is TRBJ1-6, with 9 positions matching TRBD1. The V segment lost 4 bases and the J segment 8 bases; nucleotides outside the gene matches: 10. CDR3 length equals 16 residues. Germline assignment: CDR1 SGDLS and CDR2 YYNGEE. CDR3 in DNA: TGTGCCAGCAGCCCACTGGGACAGGGAGGTTATTCACCCCTCCACTTT. This encodes CASSPLGQGGYSPLHF.

In its sample, this clone was seen once. The genes are TRBV2 and TRBJ2-2; perhaps TRBD2 as D (5 bases). The germline V and J ends were trimmed by 0 bases and 3 bases, with 8 bases remaining between them. The CDR3 spans 15 residues. Germline CDR1 and CDR2: SNHLY and FYNNEI. The CDR3: CASSEAGVYTGELFF. The CDR3 region has the DNA TGTGCCAGCAGTGAAGCCGGGGTATACACCGGGGAGCTGTTTTTT.

J is TRBJ1-3 and V is TRBV6-5; D possibly corresponds to TRBD1 (5 bases). The CDR3 has 15 amino acids. V lost 6 bases and J 2 bases, leaving 14 bases between the germline ends. The germline V gene encodes CDR1 MNHEY and CDR2 SVGAGI. The CDR3 DNA reads as TGTGCCAGCAGCCCACCGGCAGGGACTGGAAACACCATATATTTT. Protein: CASSPPAGTGNTIYF.

Only one count was recorded for this clone. The chain joins TRBV11-2 to TRBJ1-5; D not certain. V gave up 5 bases and J gave up 2 bases, with 13 bases separating them. Per germline, CDR1 SGHAT and CDR2 FQNNGV. There are 15 residues in the CDR3. The CDR3 region is CASSRGRNGNQPQHF. The CDR3 DNA is TGTGCCAGCAGCCGAGGTAGGAACGGCAATCAGCCCCAGCATTTT.

This chain links TRBV9 with TRBJ2-5, with TRBD2 matching 9 bases. Germline V CDR1 and CDR2: SGDLS, YYNGEE. The CDR3 covers 15 residues. J gave up 7 bases and V 4 bases, and 11 bases lay outside the gene matches. In nucleotides, the CDR3 is TGTGCCAGCAGCTCTACATCTAGCGGGATTGGGACCCAGTACTTC. Encoded protein: CASSSTSSGIGTQYF.

This clone has just one count. This sequence joins TRBV24-1 and TRBJ2-2; weak D call: TRBD2 (7 bases). Germline V CDR1 and CDR2: KGHDR, SFDVKD. V shed 1 base and J shed 6 bases, with 14 bases lying between them. The CDR3 runs to 16 residues. The CDR3 protein is CATSDFLGGAAGELFF. Written as DNA, the CDR3 is TGTGCCACCAGTGATTTCCTGGGGGGGGCGGCCGGGGAGCTGTTTTTT.

The rearrangement uses TRBV7-9 and TRBJ2-2; the D is unclear. Between the trimmed V and J ends, which lost 2 bases and 7 bases, there was a span of 2 bases. The germline V gene encodes CDR1 SEHNR and CDR2 FQNEAQ (reference sequence). This CDR3 has 11 residues. The CDR3 DNA is TGTGCCAGCAGCTTACTCGGGGAGCTGTTTTTT. It specifies CASSLLGELFF. The entire variable domain, with the rest obtained from reference TRBV7-9 and TRBJ2-2, is as follows: DTGVSQNPRHKITKRGQNVTFRCDPISEHNRLYWYRQTLGQGPEFLTYFQNEAQLEKSRLLSDRFSAERPKGSFSTLEIQRTEQGDSAMYLCASSLLGELFFGEGSRLTVL.

Notes on this clone: The junction departs from germline at one end; a sequencing error may be responsible. The chain couples TRBV6-2 or TRBV6-3 to TRBJ1-2; the D is unclear. Looked up from germline, CDR1 is MNHEY and CDR2 is SVGEGT. The CDR3 extends over 11 amino acids. The CDR3: CASSYGNHVAF. CDR3 coding DNA: TGTGCCAGCAGTTATGGCAATCACGTCGCCTTC.

The chain carries TRBV7-9 and TRBJ2-1, with TRBD1 identical over 10 bases. The CDR3 spans 16 residues. Germline CDR1 reads SEHNR; CDR2 reads FQNEAQ (reference sequence). V lost 5 bases and J lost 9; bases outside the gene matches: 13. The CDR3 DNA is TGTGCCAGCAGCGGACTTAGGACAGGGGGGTCGGGTGAGCAGTTCTTC. Amino acid sequence: CASSGLRTGGSGEQFF.

The chain carries TRBV13 and TRBJ2-1; D is undetermined. The CDR3 extends over 12 amino acids. The V and J ends lost 4 bases and 7 bases respectively, with 8 bases between them. The germline CDR1 and CDR2 sequences are PRHDT and FYEKMQ (reference sequence). The CDR3 DNA sequence: TGTGCCAGCAGCTCCCGTTTAAATGAGCAGTTCTTC. Amino acids: CASSSRLNEQFF. Full variable domain (missing parts from reference TRBV13 and TRBJ2-1): AAGVIQSPRHLIKEKRETATLKCYPIPRHDTVYWYQQGPGQDPQFLISFYEKMQSDKGSIPDRFSAQQFSDYHSELNMSSLELGDSALYFCASSSRLNEQFFGPGTRLTVL.

This clone was counted once. J is TRBJ2-7 and V is TRBV3-1 (or the pseudogene TRBV3-2), with TRBD1 matching over 12 bases. J gave up 4 bases and V 5 bases, and 9 bases lay outside the gene matches. The CDR3 extends over 16 amino acids. The germline CDR1 and CDR2 sequences are LGHDT and YNNKEL (reference sequence). DNA of the CDR3: TGTGCCAGCAGCTCTCCGGGACAGGGGGCTATTTACGAGCAGTACTTC. Translation gives CASSSPGQGAIYEQYF.

The chain joins TRBV11-3 to TRBJ1-1; tentatively, D is TRBD1 (5 bases). V dropped 5 bases and J dropped 4 bases, with 17 bases sitting between them. The germline CDR1 and CDR2 sequences are SGHNT and YENEEA. CDR3 length: 15 amino acids. Here the CDR3 reads CASSPRGRGSTEAFF. Here the CDR3 DNA reads TGTGCCAGCAGCCCTCGGGGTCGGGGGAGCACTGAAGCTTTCTTT.

CDR3 amino acids: CATSATLGVQETQYF. CDR3 nucleotide sequence: TGTGCCACCAGTGCCACTCTCGGGGTACAAGAGACCCAGTACTTC. The rearrangement links TRBV24-1 to TRBJ2-5; D might be TRBD2 (5 bases). The CDR3 consists of 15 residues. Germline CDR1 reads KGHDR; CDR2 reads SFDVKD. V gave up 5 bases and J gave up 2 bases, with 14 bases separating them.

The chain is built from TRBV15 and TRBJ1-2; D gene ambiguous. Trimming removed 0 bases at V and 5 bases at J, with 7 bases between. The CDR3 is 13 amino acids. CDR1 is LNHNV, CDR2 YYDKDF, per germline (reference sequence). CDR3 loop: CATSRDHEYGYTF. The DNA for the CDR3 is TGTGCCACCAGCAGAGATCATGAGTATGGCTACACCTTC.

J is TRBJ1-5 and V is TRBV7-9; 7 positions agree with TRBD1. Germline CDR1 and CDR2: SEHNR and FQNEAQ (reference sequence). Trimming removed 4 bases from V and 2 bases from J; junction bases left unmatched: 2. The CDR3 is 14 residues long. This CDR3 reads CASSSTGGNQPQHF. The CDR3 DNA reads as TGTGCCAGCAGCTCAACAGGGGGCAATCAGCCCCAGCATTTT.

The chain combines TRBV20-1 with TRBJ2-1, with D uncertain. This CDR3 contains 10 residues. Germline CDR1 is DFQATT and CDR2 is SNEGSKA (reference sequence). The V end was cut by 5 bases, the J end by 10 bases, with 9 bases between. CDR3 amino acids: CSAQLREQFF. DNA for the CDR3: TGCAGTGCTCAGTTGCGGGAGCAGTTCTTC.